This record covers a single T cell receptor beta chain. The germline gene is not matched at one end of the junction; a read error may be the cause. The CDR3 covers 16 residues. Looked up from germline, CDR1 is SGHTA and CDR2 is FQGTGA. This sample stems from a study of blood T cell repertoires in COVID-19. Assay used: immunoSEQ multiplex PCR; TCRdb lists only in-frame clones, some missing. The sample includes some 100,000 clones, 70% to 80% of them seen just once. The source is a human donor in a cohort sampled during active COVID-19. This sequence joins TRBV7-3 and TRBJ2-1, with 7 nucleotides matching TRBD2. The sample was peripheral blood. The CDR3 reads CASSLTGGLPFNEQFF. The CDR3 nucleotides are TGTGCCAGCAGCCTAACTGGGGGACTACCGTTCAATGAGCAGTTCTTC.